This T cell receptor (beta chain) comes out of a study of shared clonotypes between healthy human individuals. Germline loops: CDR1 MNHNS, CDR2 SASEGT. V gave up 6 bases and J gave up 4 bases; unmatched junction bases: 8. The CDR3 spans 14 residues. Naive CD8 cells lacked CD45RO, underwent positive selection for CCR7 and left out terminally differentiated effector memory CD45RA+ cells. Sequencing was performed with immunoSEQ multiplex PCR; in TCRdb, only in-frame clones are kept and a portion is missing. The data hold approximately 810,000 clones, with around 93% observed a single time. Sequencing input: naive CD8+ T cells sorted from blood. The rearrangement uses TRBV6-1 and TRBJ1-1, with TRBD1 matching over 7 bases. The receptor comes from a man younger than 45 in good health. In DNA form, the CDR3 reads TGTGCCAGCAGCCCGGGACAGATTCTCACTGAAGCTTTCTTT. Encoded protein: CASSPGQILTEAFF.